What follows are 30 T cell receptor beta chains derived from one specimen sequenced in a study of spatial heterogeneity in lung cancer. TCRdb redid the calling of the 5' RACE reads with MiXCR, one entry per CDR3 protein. The sample records tens of thousands of distinct CDR3 sequences, approximately 12% being singletons. Time point of the sample: sample taken at primary tumor resection. This specimen consisted of PBMCs, obtained at surgery. These receptors were collected from a male donor with early-stage non-small cell lung cancer.

This clonotype was observed many times. The chain employs TRBV3-1 and TRBJ2-7; unclear D gene. CDR1 is LGHDT, CDR2 YNNKEL, per germline (reference sequence). This CDR3 spans 11 amino acids. The ends were cut back, 6 bases at V and 3 bases at J, with 6 bases in the middle. This CDR3 is CASSRDYEQYF. The CDR3 DNA reads TGTGCCAGCAGTCGCGACTACGAGCAGTACTTC.

This clonotype was picked up a small number of times. The chain joins TRBV24-1 to TRBJ2-2; 11 nucleotides align to TRBD2. This CDR3 is 14 amino acids long. Losses at the gene ends were 6 bases for V and 6 bases for J; bases not matched to a gene: 2. Germline values: CDR1 KGHDR, CDR2 SFDVKD. DNA for the CDR3: TGTGCCACCAGTCCTAGCGGGAGGCCCGGGGAGCTGTTTTTT. This gives the protein CATSPSGRPGELFF.

This clonotype has at least ten counts. The rearrangement uses TRBV20-1 and TRBJ1-5; D not resolved. The length of the CDR3 is 13 residues. Looked up from germline, CDR1 is DFQATT and CDR2 is SNEGSKA (reference sequence). Trimming stripped 6 bases from V and 5 bases from J, with 14 bases between. The CDR3 DNA reads as TGCAGTGCGGGATGGGGTACGGATCAGCCCCAGCATTTT. Translated, it gives CSAGWGTDQPQHF.

This clonotype was recorded a few times. The chain employs TRBV7-9 and TRBJ2-1, with TRBD2 matching 16 bases. The J segment lost 6 bases and the V segment lost 0 bases, leaving 5 bases of the junction unmatched. The CDR3 consists of 18 residues. CDR1 and CDR2 (germline): SEHNR, FQNEAQ (reference sequence). CDR3 in DNA: TGTGCCAGCAGCTTAGCGAGGGGACTAGCGGGAGGGACCAATGAGCAGTTCTTC. The encoded protein is CASSLARGLAGGTNEQFF.

This clonotype has a count of ten or more. The chain employs TRBV3-1 and TRBJ2-4, with D possibly TRBD1 on 5 matching bases. The V end lost 3 bases, the J end lost 7 bases, and 7 bases lay between the germline ends. Germline V lookup: CDR1 LGHDT, CDR2 YNNKEL (reference sequence). CDR3 length: 12 residues. The CDR3 DNA reads as TGTGCCAGCAGCCATGACAGCAACATTCAGTACTTC. This gives the protein CASSHDSNIQYF. Variable domain in full (rest from reference TRBV3-1 and TRBJ2-4): DTAVSQTPKYLVTQMGNDKSIKCEQNLGHDTMYWYKQDSKKFLKIMFSYNNKELIINETVPNRFSPKSPDKAHLNLHINSLELGDSAVYFCASSHDSNIQYFGAGTRLSVL.

This clonotype came up many times. The chain links TRBV20-1 to TRBJ2-3; D is possibly TRBD2 (5 bases). Trimming removed 6 bases at V and 0 bases at J, with 19 bases between. CDR3 size: 16 residues. From germline, CDR1 is DFQATT and CDR2 SNEGSKA (reference sequence). This chain's CDR3 is CSAIHLAGRSTDTQYF. The CDR3 nucleotides read TGCAGTGCGATACACCTAGCCGGACGTAGCACAGATACGCAGTATTTT.

This clonotype came up many times. The V call is TRBV11-2, the J call TRBJ2-1; 9 bases are a match to TRBD1. J lost 5 bases, V lost 4 bases, and 9 bases had no gene match. Germline lookup yields CDR1 SGHAT and CDR2 FQNNGV. CDR3 length equals 16 residues. The DNA of the CDR3 is TGTGCCAGCAGCTCTAGACCGGGACAGGGAAACAATGAGCAGTTCTTC. As protein: CASSSRPGQGNNEQFF.

The J gene is TRBJ1-1, the V gene TRBV7-2, with 8 positions matching TRBD1. The CDR3 totals 15 residues. From germline, CDR1 is SGHTA and CDR2 FQGNSA. V was pared by 3 bases and J by 2 bases, with 5 bases of the junction left unmatched. The CDR3 DNA follows: TGTGCCAGCAGCTTCGGACAGGGTATAAACACTGAAGCTTTCTTT. It is translated as CASSFGQGINTEAFF.

The V and J genes are TRBV7-2 and TRBJ2-3, with 10 positions matching TRBD2. Trimming at V came to 6 bases and at J to 5 bases, leaving 5 bases not matched to a gene. The CDR3 loop spans 14 amino acids. Germline V CDR1 and CDR2: SGHTA, FQGNSA. The DNA of the CDR3 is TGTGCCAGCAGTCGGCTAGCGGGAGAAGATACGCAGTATTTT. This gives the protein CASSRLAGEDTQYF.

This rearrangement joins TRBV7-2 to TRBJ2-3, with 9 bases that match TRBD2. The CDR3 loop spans 14 amino acids. The germline CDR1 and CDR2 sequences are SGHTA and FQGNSA. V lost 5 bases to trimming and J lost 4 bases; unmatched junction nucleotides: 4. The CDR3 DNA follows: TGTGCCAGCAGCCGGACTAGCGCCTCAGATACGCAGTATTTT. Its protein is CASSRTSASDTQYF. The full variable domain, its missing parts supplied by reference TRBV7-2 and TRBJ2-3, is GAGVSQSPSNKVTEKGKDVELRCDPISGHTALYWYRQSLGQGLEFLIYFQGNSAPDKSGLPSDRFSAERTGGSVSTLTIQRTQQEDSAVYLCASSRTSASDTQYFGPGTRLTVL.

In its sample, this clonotype was seen a few times. The J gene is TRBJ2-4, the V gene TRBV23-1; the D call may be TRBD1 or TRBD2 (5 bases each). TRBV23-1 carries the ORF label, with uncertain function. This CDR3 contains 16 residues. V lost 0 bases and J 3 bases, leaving 12 bases between the germline ends. CDR3 in DNA: TGCGCCAGCAGTCAATCGGGGCCCGGGGACAAAAACATTCAGTACTTC. As protein: CASSQSGPGDKNIQYF.

Only a few counts were recorded for this clonotype. This may be a read error: a much more frequent sequence differs by one nucleotide. This chain uses TRBV7-2 with TRBJ2-1, with 12 bases identical to TRBD2. Per the germline V gene, CDR1 is SGHTA and CDR2 is FQGNSA. The CDR3 has 15 residues. The J segment lost 5 bases and the V segment lost 4 bases, leaving 3 bases of the junction unmatched. The CDR3 reads CASSSLAGGDNEQFF. For the CDR3, the DNA is TGTGCCAGCAGCTCTCTAGCGGGGGGGGACAATGAGCAGTTCTTC.

The table lists this clonotype with a few counts. This chain joins TRBV11-2 and TRBJ1-5; TRBD1 matches at 12 bases. The CDR3 has 19 residues. With 5 bases clipped from V and 5 bases from J, the junction kept 16 bases outside the gene matches. Germline V gene data show CDR1 as SGHAT and CDR2 as FQNNGV. The CDR3 DNA reads TGTGCCAGCAGCCTGAACCGGGACAGGGGGCAGGGACGGGATCAGCCCCAGCATTTT. It codes for CASSLNRDRGQGRDQPQHF.

The CDR3 bases are TGTGCCAGCACGAAAGAGCCCGGGACTCAGCCTTACTTC. The encoded protein is CASTKEPGTQPYF. The chain joins TRBV6-2 or TRBV6-3 to TRBJ2-7, with D possibly TRBD2 on 6 matching bases. CDR1 and CDR2 from the germline V gene are MNHEY and SVGEGT. The CDR3 is 13 residues long. The V and J ends lost 7 bases and 13 bases respectively, with 23 bases between them.

This clonotype showed up just a few times. The chain couples TRBV7-9 to TRBJ2-3; no clear D gene. The CDR3 consists of 12 residues. The V gene's germline CDR1 is SEHNR and CDR2 FQNEAQ (reference sequence). Trimming removed 1 base from V and 3 bases from J, with 2 bases in between. The CDR3 reads CASSLDTDTQYF. DNA of the CDR3: TGTGCCAGCAGCTTAGATACAGATACGCAGTATTTT.

This rearrangement joins TRBV30 to TRBJ1-2, with D possibly being TRBD1 (6 bases). Trimming shortened V by 8 bases and J by 6 bases, and 10 bases separated the two germline ends. Germline CDR1 is GTSNPN and CDR2 is SVGIG (reference sequence). The CDR3 sequence is 10 residues long. DNA for the CDR3: TGTGCCGGAAGGGGGGATGGCTACACCTTC. Its protein is CAGRGDGYTF. The whole variable domain, filled in from reference TRBV30 and TRBJ1-2, reads SQTIHQWPATLVQPVGSPLSLECTVEGTSNPNLYWYRQAAGRGLQLLFYSVGIGQISSEVPQNLSASRPQDRQFILSSKKLLLSDSGFYLCAGRGDGYTFGSGTRLTVV.

This clonotype was found a few times. The J gene is TRBJ2-2, the V gene TRBV28, with D possibly being TRBD1 or TRBD2 (5 bases each). V was pared by 6 bases and J by 3 bases, with 14 bases between. Germline CDR1 is MDHEN and CDR2 is SYDVKM. The CDR3 consists of 15 residues. The CDR3 protein is CASSPVGADTGELFF. CDR3 DNA: TGTGCCAGCAGCCCCGTCGGGGCCGACACCGGGGAGCTGTTTTTT.

This chain joins TRBV7-3 and TRBJ2-3; 9 bases fit TRBD1. Per germline, CDR1 SGHTA and CDR2 FQGTGA. Trimming at V came to 5 bases and at J to 6 bases, leaving 6 bases not matched to a gene. CDR3 length equals 14 residues. The CDR3 spells CASSDTGGRDTQYF. CDR3 nucleotide sequence: TGTGCCAGCAGCGATACAGGGGGCAGGGATACGCAGTATTTT.

This clonotype was detected only a few times. The chain links TRBV28 to TRBJ2-1, with D perhaps being TRBD1 or TRBD2 (5 bases each). Looked up from germline, CDR1 is MDHEN and CDR2 is SYDVKM. The CDR3 length is 16 residues. V shed 4 bases and J shed 0 bases, with 13 bases lying between them. DNA of the CDR3: TGTGCCAGCAGTTACCCGTCAGGGAGCTCCTACAATGAGCAGTTCTTC. Its translation: CASSYPSGSSYNEQFF.

The sample holds a few counts of this clonotype. J is TRBJ2-7 and V is TRBV20-1, with D perhaps TRBD2 (7 bases). V was cut by 0 bases and J by 5 bases, with 20 bases left in between. This CDR3 spans 16 amino acids. Per germline, CDR1 DFQATT and CDR2 SNEGSKA (reference sequence). CDR3 residues: CSARDGSGGRRDEQYF. For the CDR3, the DNA is TGCAGTGCTAGAGATGGGTCGGGGGGCCGTCGGGACGAGCAGTACTTC.

The rearrangement links TRBV5-4 to TRBJ2-7; 7 bases line up with TRBD1. Germline V CDR1 and CDR2: SGHNT, YYREEE (reference sequence). V dropped 5 bases and J dropped 2; count of bases not matched to a gene: 7. There are 14 residues in the CDR3. CDR3 protein: CASRSGQQTYEQYF. Written as DNA, the CDR3 is TGTGCCAGCAGGTCGGGACAGCAAACCTACGAGCAGTACTTC. Together with reference TRBV5-4 and TRBJ2-7, the CDR3 gives the full variable domain: ETGVTQSPTHLIKTRGQQVTLRCSSQSGHNTVSWYQQALGQGPQFIFQYYREEENGRGNFPPRFSGLQFPNYSSELNVNALELDDSALYLCASRSGQQTYEQYFGPGTRLTVT.

The chain couples TRBV7-9 to TRBJ1-3; 7 bases fit TRBD1. This CDR3 is 15 amino acids long. Unmatched junction bases numbered 1, after V lost 0 bases and J lost 2 bases. Germline CDR1 reads SEHNR; CDR2 reads FQNEAQ (reference sequence). CDR3 sequence (DNA): TGTGCCAGCAGCTTAGCAGGGACAGCTGGAAACACCATATATTTT. Translation: CASSLAGTAGNTIYF.

This clonotype was detected only a few times. This chain joins TRBV4-1 and TRBJ1-2, with a tentative D call TRBD1 (5 bases). Trimming removed 3 bases from V and 4 bases from J, with 12 bases in between. The CDR3 is 14 residues long. Germline V gene data show CDR1 as MGHRA and CDR2 as YSYEKL. Written as DNA, the CDR3 is TGCGCCAGCAGCCATCAATCCAGGGCCTATGGCTACACCTTC. Translated: CASSHQSRAYGYTF.

There are a few counts of this clonotype. The chain combines TRBV6-6 with TRBJ2-6, with D unclear. With 5 bases removed from V and 0 bases from J, the gap between germline ends came to 8 bases. The germline V gene encodes CDR1 MNHNY and CDR2 SVGAGI (reference sequence). CDR3 size: 15 residues. CDR3: CASSNQISGANVLTF. The CDR3, as DNA: TGTGCCAGCAGTAACCAGATCTCTGGGGCCAACGTCCTGACTTTC.

This clonotype was recorded many times. J is TRBJ1-1 and V is TRBV10-3, with 7 bases lining up with TRBD1. The J segment lost 6 bases and the V segment lost 6 bases, leaving 10 bases of the junction unmatched. Germline assignment: CDR1 ENHRY and CDR2 SYGVKD. The CDR3 is made up of 14 amino acids. CDR3 in DNA: TGTGCCATCAGGACCCCAGGGGGAAAGCCTGAAGCTTTCTTT. Translated, it gives CAIRTPGGKPEAFF.

This clonotype was seen at least ten times. The V gene is TRBV28, the J gene TRBJ2-7; D uncertain. This CDR3 spans 12 amino acids. The V end was cut by 2 bases, the J end by 3 bases, with 5 bases between. Germline V CDR1 and CDR2: MDHEN, SYDVKM. CDR3 residues: CASSLISYEQYF. CDR3 nucleotide sequence: TGTGCCAGCAGTTTAATTAGCTACGAGCAGTACTTC.

This clonotype was observed a few times. This CDR3 is CAISDGQVPNQPQHF. CDR3 nucleotide sequence: TGTGCCATCAGTGACGGACAGGTCCCCAATCAGCCCCAGCATTTT. The chain combines TRBV10-3 with TRBJ1-5, with 7 bases identical to TRBD1. The germline V gene encodes CDR1 ENHRY and CDR2 SYGVKD. CDR3 length: 15 amino acids. The J segment lost 3 bases and the V segment lost 3 bases, leaving 5 bases of the junction unmatched.

The rearrangement uses TRBV7-2 and TRBJ2-5, with TRBD1 matching 8 bases. CDR3 size: 15 residues. V shed 4 bases, J shed 4 bases, and the junction held 8 bases outside the gene matches. Per the germline V gene, CDR1 is SGHTA and CDR2 is FQGNSA. The CDR3 DNA follows: TGTGCCAGCAGCTACGGACAGGGAAGGGGAGAGACCCAGTACTTC. Its translation is CASSYGQGRGETQYF.

This chain uses TRBV6-5 with TRBJ1-5; possible D gene TRBD1, 6 bases. The V end was cut by 2 bases, the J end by 3 bases, with 20 bases between. The CDR3 has 18 amino acids. The V gene's germline CDR1 is MNHEY and CDR2 SVGAGI. CDR3 protein: CASSYAYPLGGHNQPQHF. In DNA, the CDR3 is TGTGCCAGCAGTTACGCATACCCACTCGGGGGGCACAATCAGCCCCAGCATTTT.

This clonotype was observed once. The chain recombines TRBV20-1 with TRBJ2-7; 11 bases map to TRBD1. Germline CDR1 and CDR2: DFQATT and SNEGSKA (reference sequence). J gave up 13 bases and V 0 bases, and 8 bases lay outside the gene matches. This CDR3 has 13 residues. The CDR3 nucleotides are TGCAGTGCTAGAGATCCCGGACAGGGGGCTGAATACTTC. Translating it yields CSARDPGQGAEYF.